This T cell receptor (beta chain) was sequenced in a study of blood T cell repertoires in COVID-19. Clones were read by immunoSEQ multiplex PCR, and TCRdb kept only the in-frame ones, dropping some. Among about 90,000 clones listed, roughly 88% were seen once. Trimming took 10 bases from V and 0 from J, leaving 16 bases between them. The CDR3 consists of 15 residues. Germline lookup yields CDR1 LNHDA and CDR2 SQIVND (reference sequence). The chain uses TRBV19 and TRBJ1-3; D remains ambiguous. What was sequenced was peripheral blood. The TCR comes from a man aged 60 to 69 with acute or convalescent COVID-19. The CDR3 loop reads CATRADPSSGNTIYF. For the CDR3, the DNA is TGTGCCACGAGGGCAGACCCGAGCTCTGGAAACACCATATATTTT. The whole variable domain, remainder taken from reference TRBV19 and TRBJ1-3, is DGGITQSPKYLFRKEGQNVTLSCEQNLNHDAMYWYRQDPGQGLRLIYYSQIVNDFQKGDIAEGYSVSREKKESFPLTVTSAQKNPTAFYLCATRADPSSGNTIYFGEGSWLTVV.